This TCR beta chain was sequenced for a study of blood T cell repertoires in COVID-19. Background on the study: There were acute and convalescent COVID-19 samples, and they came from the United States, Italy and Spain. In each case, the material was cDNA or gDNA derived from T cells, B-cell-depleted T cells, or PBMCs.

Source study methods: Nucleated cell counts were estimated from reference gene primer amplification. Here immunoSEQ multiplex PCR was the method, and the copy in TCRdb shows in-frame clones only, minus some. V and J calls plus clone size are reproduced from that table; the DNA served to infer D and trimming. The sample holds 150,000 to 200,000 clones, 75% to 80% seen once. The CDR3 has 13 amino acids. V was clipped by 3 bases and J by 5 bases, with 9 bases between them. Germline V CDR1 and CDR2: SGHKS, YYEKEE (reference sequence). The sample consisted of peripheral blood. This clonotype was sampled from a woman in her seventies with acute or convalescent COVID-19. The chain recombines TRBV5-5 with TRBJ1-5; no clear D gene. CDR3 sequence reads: CASSSGGDQPQHF. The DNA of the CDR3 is TGTGCCAGCAGCTCGGGTGGCGATCAGCCCCAGCATTTT.